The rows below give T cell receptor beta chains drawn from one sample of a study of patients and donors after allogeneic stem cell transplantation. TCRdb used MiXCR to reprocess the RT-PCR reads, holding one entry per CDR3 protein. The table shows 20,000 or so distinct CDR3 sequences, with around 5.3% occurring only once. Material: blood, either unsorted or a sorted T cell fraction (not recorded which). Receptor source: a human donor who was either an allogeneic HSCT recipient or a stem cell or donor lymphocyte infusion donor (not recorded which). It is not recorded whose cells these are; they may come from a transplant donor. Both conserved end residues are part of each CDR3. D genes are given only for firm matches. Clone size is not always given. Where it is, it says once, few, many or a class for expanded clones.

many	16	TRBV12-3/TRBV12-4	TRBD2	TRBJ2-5	TGTGCCAGCAGTTTGGAAAAGACTAGCGGGGAAGAGACCCAGTACTTC	CASSLEKTSGEETQYF
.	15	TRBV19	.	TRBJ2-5	TGTGCCAGTAGTATTACTTCAACAGCTCAAGAGACCCAGTACTTC	CASSITSTAQETQYF
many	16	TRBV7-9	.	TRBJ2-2	TGTGCCAGCACCCTAGGGGTAGGGCTGAACACCGGGGAGCTGTTTTTT	CASTLGVGLNTGELFF
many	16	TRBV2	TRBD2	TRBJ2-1	TGTGCCAGCAGGAGGGGGGGACTAGCGGGAGTCAATGAGCAGTTCTTC	CASRRGGLAGVNEQFF
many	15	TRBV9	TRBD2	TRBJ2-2	TGTGCCAGCAGCGTAGCAGGGAGGGACCCCGGGGAGCTGTTTTTT	CASSVAGRDPGELFF
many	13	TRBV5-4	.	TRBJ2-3	TGTGCCAGCTCGGGGTCCAGCACAGATACGCAGTATTTT	CASSGSSTDTQYF
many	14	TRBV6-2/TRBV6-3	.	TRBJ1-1	TGTGCCAGCAGTTACCTCGGGTCGGACACTGAAGCTTTCTTT	CASSYLGSDTEAFF
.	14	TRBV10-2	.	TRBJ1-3	TGCGCCAGCATGACTGAGCCCTCTGGAAACACCATATATTTT	CASMTEPSGNTIYF
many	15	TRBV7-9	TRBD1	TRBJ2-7	TGTGCCAGCAGCTTGTTTCCCCTGGGGACAGCTGAGCAGTACTTC	CASSLFPLGTAEQYF
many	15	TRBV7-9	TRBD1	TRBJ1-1	TGTGCCAGCAGAAGGCAGGGGGCTTGGAACACTGAAGCTTTCTTT	CASRRQGAWNTEAFF
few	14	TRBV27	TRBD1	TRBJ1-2	TGTGCCAGCAGTTTACTGACAGGGGGTAATGGCTACACCTTC	CASSLLTGGNGYTF
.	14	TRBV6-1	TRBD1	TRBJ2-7	TGTGCCAGCAAACGGACAGGGCGATTCTACGAGCAGTACTTC	CASKRTGRFYEQYF
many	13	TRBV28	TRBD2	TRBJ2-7	TGTGCCAGCAACAACCTAGCGGCCTACGAGCAGTACTTC	CASNNLAAYEQYF
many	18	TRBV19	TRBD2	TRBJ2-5	TGTGCCAGTAGTATACTCCCTTGGTCTAGCGGGAGAAGTGAGACCCAGTACTTC	CASSILPWSSGRSETQYF
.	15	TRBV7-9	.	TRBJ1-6	TGTGCCAGCAGCTTAGGCGCCGGTGGGGATTCACCCCTCCACTTT	CASSLGAGGDSPLHF
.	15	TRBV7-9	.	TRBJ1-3	TGTGCCAGCAGCCCCTGGGGGGGCTCTGGAAACACCATATATTTT	CASSPWGGSGNTIYF
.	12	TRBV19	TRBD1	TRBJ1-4	TGTGCCAGTACAGGGGGCTATGAAAAACTGTTTTTT	CASTGGYEKLFF
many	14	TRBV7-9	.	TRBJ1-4	TGTGCCAGCGGCCAACGGGCGAGTAATGAAAAACTGTTTTTT	CASGQRASNEKLFF
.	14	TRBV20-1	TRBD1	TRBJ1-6	TGCAGTGCTAGAGGACAGGGGCCAAATTCACCCCTCCACTTT	CSARGQGPNSPLHF
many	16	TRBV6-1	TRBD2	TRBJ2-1	TGTGCCAGCAGTGAATTGGGCGGGAGCTCCTACAATGAGCAGTTCTTC	CASSELGGSSYNEQFF
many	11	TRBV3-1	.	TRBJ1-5	TGTGCCAGCGGCAGGGATCAGCCCCAGCATTTT	CASGRDQPQHF
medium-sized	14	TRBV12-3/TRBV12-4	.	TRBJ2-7	TGTGCCAGCAGCCTGGGGACCCAATTGGGTGAGCAGTACTTC	CASSLGTQLGEQYF
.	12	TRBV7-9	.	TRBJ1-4	TGTCCCGGGAGCTGGCAAGGTGAAAAACTGTTTTTT	CPGSWQGEKLFF
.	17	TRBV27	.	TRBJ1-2	TGTGCCAGCAGTTTCTCAGCCTGGGTCCCTACAATCTATGGCTACACCTTC	CASSFSAWVPTIYGYTF
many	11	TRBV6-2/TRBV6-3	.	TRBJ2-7	TGTGCCAGCAGTTATGGGGGCGAGCAGTACTTC	CASSYGGEQYF
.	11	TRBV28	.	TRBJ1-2	TGTGCCTTTCACGACGTGGGGGGCTACACCTTC	CAFHDVGGYTF
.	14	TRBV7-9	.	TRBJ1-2	TGTGCCAGCAGCTACAAGGACACGTTCTATGGCTACACCTTC	CASSYKDTFYGYTF
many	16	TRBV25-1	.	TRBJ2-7	TGTGCCAGCAGTGAATATGGGGTCAGGGCCGTCTACGAGCAGTACTTC	CASSEYGVRAVYEQYF
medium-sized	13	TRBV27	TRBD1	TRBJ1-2	TGTGCCAGCAGTCCGACAGGGGTTGGTGGCTACACCTTC	CASSPTGVGGYTF